Below, 10 T cell receptor beta chains from the same sample are listed, as sequenced in a study of CD8 T cells in ankylosing spondylitis. TCRdb re-derived calls from the 5' RACE reads in MiXCR, one entry per CDR3 protein. The table shows 150,000 to 200,000 distinct CDR3 sequences, with about a sixth occurring only once. The sample was blood, either unsorted or a sorted T cell fraction (not recorded which). Receptors were obtained from a male donor with ankylosing spondylitis or in good health (not recorded which).

The rearrangement links TRBV7-2 to TRBJ1-5, with no clear D. The CDR3 consists of 13 residues. Germline CDR1 reads SGHTA; CDR2 reads FQGNSA. V lost 1 base and J lost 7, with 8 bases in between. In nucleotides, the CDR3 is TGTGCCAGCAGCTTAGTAGCCGCGCAGCCCCAGCATTTT. This gives the protein CASSLVAAQPQHF.

This clonotype was detected many times. Here the CDR3 reads CAIRGQRTSGTYEQYF. The CDR3 DNA reads as TGTGCCATCAGGGGACAGAGGACTAGCGGTACCTACGAGCAGTACTTC. The rearrangement links TRBV10-3 to TRBJ2-7; 10 bases are shared with TRBD2. The germline gives CDR1 ENHRY, CDR2 SYGVKD. CDR3 length: 16 amino acids. The ends lost 6 bases at V and 2 bases at J; junction bases unmatched: 10.

This clonotype has a handful of counts. A much larger clonotype is one base distant, so this may be a read error. The chain employs TRBV12-3 or TRBV12-4 and TRBJ2-7; 14 nucleotides agree with TRBD2. The length of the CDR3 is 13 residues. The CDR3 spells CTSSTTSGRAPYF. The DNA of the CDR3 is TGTACCAGCAGTACGACTAGCGGGAGGGCCCCGTACTTC.

The sample holds a few counts of this clonotype. As DNA, the CDR3 is TGTGCCAGCAGCCAGGGTGGCACTGAAGCTTTCTTT. It is translated as CASSQGGTEAFF. This chain uses TRBV2 with TRBJ1-1; D perhaps matches TRBD1 (5 bases). The CDR3 sequence is 12 residues long. The V gene's germline CDR1 is SNHLY and CDR2 FYNNEI. Trimming cost V 6 bases and J 4 bases, with 9 bases left between them. Drawing the rest from reference TRBV2 and TRBJ1-1, the complete variable domain is EPEVTQTPSHQVTQMGQEVILRCVPISNHLYFYWYRQILGQKVEFLVSFYNNEISEKSEIFDDQFSVERPDGSNFTLKIRSTKLEDSAMYFCASSQGGTEAFFGQGTRLTVV.

The V gene is TRBV5-1, the J gene TRBJ1-1, with 9 bases lining up with TRBD1. The CDR3 consists of 15 residues. Germline V gene sequence: CDR1 SGHRS, CDR2 YFSETQ. V gave up 3 bases and J gave up 7 bases; unmatched junction bases: 10. The CDR3 here is CASSSTGQGIFEAFF. The DNA for the CDR3 is TGCGCCAGCAGCTCCACAGGACAGGGGATTTTTGAAGCTTTCTTT.

This chain uses TRBV29-1 with TRBJ1-1; tentative D call: TRBD1 (5 bases). The CDR3 is 14 residues long. With 6 bases removed from V and 2 bases from J, the gap between germline ends came to 16 bases. Germline V lookup: CDR1 SQVTM, CDR2 ANQGSEA. The CDR3 spells CSVEVGGVNTEAFF. Written as DNA, the CDR3 is TGCAGCGTGGAGGTTGGGGGAGTTAACACTGAAGCTTTCTTT.

This clonotype was picked up a small number of times. This chain uses TRBV11-2 with TRBJ1-1; D not certain. V was shortened by 2 bases and J by 12 bases, with 22 bases between the two germline ends. The germline CDR1 and CDR2 sequences are SGHAT and FQNNGV. The CDR3 spans 15 residues. The CDR3, as DNA: TGTGCCAGCAGCTTAATACGTCTCGGTCGGCAGCCAACTTTCTTT. This encodes CASSLIRLGRQPTFF.

This clonotype came up many times. This chain uses TRBV20-1 with TRBJ1-1, with D hard to call. This CDR3 is built from 12 residues. Germline V gene lookup returns CDR1 DFQATT and CDR2 SNEGSKA (reference sequence). The germline V and J ends were trimmed by 8 bases and 0 bases, with 10 bases remaining between them. The CDR3 reads CSTYLLNTEAFF. The CDR3, as DNA: TGCAGTACGTACCTCCTGAACACTGAAGCTTTCTTT.

At least ten counts were recorded for this clonotype. The chain recombines TRBV12-3 or TRBV12-4 with TRBJ2-5; possibly TRBD1 for D (6 bases). The CDR3 consists of 15 residues. V lost 7 bases and J lost 6, with 21 bases in between. The DNA for the CDR3 is TGTGCCAGCAAATTAATTGGAGACAGGAGGAAGACCCAGTACTTC. Protein sequence: CASKLIGDRRKTQYF.

V gene TRBV2 combines with J gene TRBJ2-2; TRBD1 or TRBD2 may be the D gene (5 bases each). CDR1 and CDR2 (germline): SNHLY, FYNNEI. Trimming shortened V by 9 bases and J by 6 bases, and 11 bases separated the two germline ends. CDR3 length: 12 amino acids. DNA of the CDR3: TGTGCCAGTGGGACCGGTTCCGGGGAGCTGTTTTTT. This translates into CASGTGSGELFF.